This T cell receptor (beta chain) was captured by sequencing in a study of T cell responses to AZD1222 COVID-19 vaccine. Turning to the study itself: It was second doses at about 4 or about 12 weeks that were pooled. Broader study findings: Regions 160-218 and 743-854 held dominance among vaccine-associated CD4 TCRs, which spanned spike. Donors, mostly white British, included more females; clonal diversity was possibly underestimated. All repertoire sampling was performed exclusively after the peak T cell response.

V gave up 4 bases and J gave up 5 bases, with 12 bases separating them. This CDR3 is 14 amino acids long. CDR1 and CDR2 from the germline V gene are LGHNA and YSLEER. On this clone: Its antigen is unidentified.

TCRdb's copy holds only in-frame clones and misses some; the assay was immunoSEQ multiplex PCR. Seen here are about 100,000 clones, 88% observed once, and the top ten hold 1.8%. This material consisted of peripheral blood, taken on day 0 of AZD1222 vaccination. This TCR was recovered from an adult in good health. The chain recombines TRBV4-3 with TRBJ2-1, with D possibly being TRBD2 (5 bases). CDR3 loop: CASSLRTFDNEQFF. Here the CDR3 DNA reads TGCGCCAGCAGCCTCCGGACTTTCGACAATGAGCAGTTCTTC.